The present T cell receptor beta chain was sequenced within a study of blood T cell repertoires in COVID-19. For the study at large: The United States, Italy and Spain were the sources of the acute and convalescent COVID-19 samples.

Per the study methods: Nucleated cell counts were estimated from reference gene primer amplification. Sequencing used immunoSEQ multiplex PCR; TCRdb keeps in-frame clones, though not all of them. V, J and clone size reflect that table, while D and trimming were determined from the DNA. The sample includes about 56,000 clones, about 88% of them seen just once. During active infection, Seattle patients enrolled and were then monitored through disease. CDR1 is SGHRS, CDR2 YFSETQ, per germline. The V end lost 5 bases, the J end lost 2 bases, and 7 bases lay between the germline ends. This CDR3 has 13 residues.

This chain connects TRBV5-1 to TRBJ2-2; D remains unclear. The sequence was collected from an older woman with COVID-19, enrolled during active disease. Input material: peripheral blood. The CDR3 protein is CASSSDNTGELFF. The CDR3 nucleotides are TGCGCCAGCAGTTCAGATAACACCGGGGAGCTGTTTTTT.